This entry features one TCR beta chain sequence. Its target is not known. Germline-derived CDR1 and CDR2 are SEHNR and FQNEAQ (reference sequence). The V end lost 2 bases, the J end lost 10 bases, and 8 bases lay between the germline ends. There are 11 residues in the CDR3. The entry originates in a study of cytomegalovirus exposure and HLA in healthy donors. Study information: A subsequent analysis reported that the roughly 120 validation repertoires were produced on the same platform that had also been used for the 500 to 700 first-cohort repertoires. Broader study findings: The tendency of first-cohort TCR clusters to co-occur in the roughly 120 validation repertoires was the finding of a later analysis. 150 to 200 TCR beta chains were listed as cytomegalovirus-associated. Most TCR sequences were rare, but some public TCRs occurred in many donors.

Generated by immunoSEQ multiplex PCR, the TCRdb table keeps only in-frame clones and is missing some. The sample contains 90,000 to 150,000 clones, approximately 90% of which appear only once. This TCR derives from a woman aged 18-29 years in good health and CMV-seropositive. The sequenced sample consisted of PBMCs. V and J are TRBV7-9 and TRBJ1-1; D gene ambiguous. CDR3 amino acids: CASSLLRGAFF. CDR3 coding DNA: TGTGCCAGCAGCTTACTCCGGGGAGCTTTCTTT.